The 4 T cell receptor beta chains presented below share a single source sample, sequenced in a study of cytomegalovirus exposure and HLA in healthy donors. 60 Vbeta and 13 Jbeta primers were used in PCR. TCRdb's copy holds only in-frame clones and misses some; the assay was immunoSEQ multiplex PCR. The sample has 100,000 to 120,000 clones; about three quarters are singletons. Sequencing was performed on PBMCs. These receptors all come from a woman between 25 and 40 years old in good health and CMV-seronegative.

V gene TRBV7-2 combines with J gene TRBJ1-3; possibly TRBD1 for D (6 bases). Germline V gives CDR1 SGHTA, CDR2 FQGNSA. The germline V and J ends were trimmed by 2 bases and 2 bases, with 7 bases remaining between them. The CDR3 consists of 14 residues. The CDR3 spells CASSLQGTGNTIYF. The CDR3 DNA is TGTGCCAGCAGCTTACAGGGGACTGGAAACACCATATATTTT.

V and J are TRBV11-2 and TRBJ2-7; 7 bases match TRBD2. The CDR3 spans 12 residues. Germline loops: CDR1 SGHAT, CDR2 FQNNGV. Trimming cost V 4 bases and J 6 bases; bases outside gene matches: 3. CDR3 in DNA: TGTGCCAGCAGCTCCTCGGGGGGCGAGCAGTACTTC. It yields the protein CASSSSGGEQYF.

This chain joins TRBV10-3 and TRBJ2-7; 9 bases map to TRBD1. This CDR3 comprises 15 residues. Germline V lookup: CDR1 ENHRY, CDR2 SYGVKD. With 6 bases clipped from V and 7 bases from J, the junction kept 13 bases outside the gene matches. The CDR3 DNA reads as TGTGCCATCAGATATAACGGGACAGGGTTTAAGGAGCAGTACTTC. Translated: CAIRYNGTGFKEQYF.

This rearrangement joins TRBV7-6 to TRBJ2-7; possibly TRBD2 for D (6 bases). This CDR3 spans 14 amino acids. V lost 1 base and J 3 bases, leaving 10 bases between the germline ends. Germline assignment: CDR1 SGHVS and CDR2 FNYEAQ. The chain's CDR3 is CASSLGGVGYEQYF. CDR3 bases: TGTGCCAGCAGCTTAGGGGGGGTCGGCTACGAGCAGTACTTC.